The entry that follows covers one TCR beta chain sequence. Its target is not known. The data originate from a study of CD8+ T cells in alopecia areata. Study in general: Tofacitinib continued for 6 to 18 months and was then withheld for 6 months. Affected scalp percentage set treated patients' severity scores.

RNA was isolated and reverse transcribed to cDNA, the sequencing template. The protocol was immunoSEQ multiplex PCR, while the TCRdb copy is restricted to in-frame clones and leaves out a portion. This sample yields some 180,000 clones, of which 40% to 55% are seen a single time; over 9.5% belongs to the top ten. Notes on the study in general: Both scalp clonality and the expanded CD8+ clones among the top 100 showed a significant decrease with tofacitinib. Sequenced scalp T cells also include alphabeta T cells resident in normal skin.

The CDR3 is made up of 15 amino acids. Trimming left V 3 bases short and J 0 bases short, with 11 bases between. The germline CDR1 and CDR2 sequences are LNHDA and SQIVND (reference sequence). Stated treatment: oral pan-JAK inhibitor, 5-10 mg twice daily. The TCR sequence derives from a human donor with alopecia areata. This specimen was CD8+ T cells sorted from blood, taken around week 54, from a patient treated with tofacitinib. The chain employs TRBV19 and TRBJ1-1; D remains unclear. CDR3 DNA sequence: TGTGCCAGTAGTATTAGCCGGCACATGAACACTGAAGCTTTCTTT. Translating it yields CASSISRHMNTEAFF.